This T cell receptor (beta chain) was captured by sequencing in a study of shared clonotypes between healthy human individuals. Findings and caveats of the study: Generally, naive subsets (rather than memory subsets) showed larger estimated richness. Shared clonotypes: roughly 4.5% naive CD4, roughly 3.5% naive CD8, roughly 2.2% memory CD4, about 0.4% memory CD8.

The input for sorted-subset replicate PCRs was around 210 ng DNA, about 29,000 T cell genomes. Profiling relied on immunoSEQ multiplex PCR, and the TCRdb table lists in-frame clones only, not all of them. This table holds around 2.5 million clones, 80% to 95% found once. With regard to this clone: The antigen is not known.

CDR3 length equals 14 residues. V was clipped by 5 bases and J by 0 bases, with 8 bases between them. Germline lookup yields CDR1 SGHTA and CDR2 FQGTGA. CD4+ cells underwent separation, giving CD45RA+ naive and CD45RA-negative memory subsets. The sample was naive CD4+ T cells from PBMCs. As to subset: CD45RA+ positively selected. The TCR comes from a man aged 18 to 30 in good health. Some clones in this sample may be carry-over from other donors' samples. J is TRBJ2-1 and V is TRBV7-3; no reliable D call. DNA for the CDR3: TGTGCCAGCAGCCCCGGGTACTCCTACAATGAGCAGTTCTTC. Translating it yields CASSPGYSYNEQFF.